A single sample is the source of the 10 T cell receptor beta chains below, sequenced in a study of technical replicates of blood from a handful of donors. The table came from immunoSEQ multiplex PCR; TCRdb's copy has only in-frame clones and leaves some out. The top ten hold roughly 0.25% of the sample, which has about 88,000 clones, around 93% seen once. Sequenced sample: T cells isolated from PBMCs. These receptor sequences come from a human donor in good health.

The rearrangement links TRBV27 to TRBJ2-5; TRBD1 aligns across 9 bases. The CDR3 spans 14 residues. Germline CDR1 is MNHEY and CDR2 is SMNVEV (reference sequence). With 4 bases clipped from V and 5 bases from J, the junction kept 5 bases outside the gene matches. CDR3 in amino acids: CASSSNRGLETQYF. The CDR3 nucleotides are TGTGCCAGCAGTTCGAACAGGGGGCTGGAGACCCAGTACTTC.

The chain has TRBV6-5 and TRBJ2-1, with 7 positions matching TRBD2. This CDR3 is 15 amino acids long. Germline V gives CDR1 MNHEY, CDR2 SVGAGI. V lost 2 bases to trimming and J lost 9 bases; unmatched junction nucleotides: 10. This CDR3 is CASSYGLAAASEQFF. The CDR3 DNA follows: TGTGCCAGCAGTTACGGGCTAGCGGCGGCGTCTGAGCAGTTCTTC.

The CDR3 nucleotides read TGTGCCAGCAGCTACGACGACAGACACCCAAACACTGAAGCTTTCTTT. The encoded protein is CASSYDDRHPNTEAFF. V usage is TRBV5-4 and J usage is TRBJ1-1; possible D gene TRBD1, 5 bases. CDR1 and CDR2 (germline): SGHNT, YYREEE (reference sequence). V lost 3 bases and J 2 bases, leaving 17 bases between the germline ends. The CDR3 loop spans 16 amino acids.

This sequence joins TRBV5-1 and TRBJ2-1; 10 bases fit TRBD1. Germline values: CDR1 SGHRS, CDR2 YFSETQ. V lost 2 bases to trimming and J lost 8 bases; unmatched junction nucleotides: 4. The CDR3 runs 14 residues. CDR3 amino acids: CASSFGQGVDEQFF. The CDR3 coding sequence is TGCGCCAGCAGCTTTGGACAGGGGGTTGATGAGCAGTTCTTC.

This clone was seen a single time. The CDR3 region is CASSEGTGGEQYF. The CDR3 coding sequence is TGTGCCAGCAGTGAGGGGACAGGCGGAGAGCAGTACTTC. This chain links TRBV6-4 with TRBJ2-7, with 8 nucleotides matching TRBD1. The CDR3 spans 13 residues. Losses at the gene ends were 3 bases for V and 7 bases for J; bases not matched to a gene: 5. Germline CDR1 is MRHNA and CDR2 is SNTAGT.

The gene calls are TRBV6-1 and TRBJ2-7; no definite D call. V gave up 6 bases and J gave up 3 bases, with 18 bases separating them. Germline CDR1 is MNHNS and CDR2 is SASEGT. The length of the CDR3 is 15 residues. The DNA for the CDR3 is TGTGCCAGCAGCTTACGACTGATTCCCGACTACGAGCAGTACTTC. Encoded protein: CASSLRLIPDYEQYF.

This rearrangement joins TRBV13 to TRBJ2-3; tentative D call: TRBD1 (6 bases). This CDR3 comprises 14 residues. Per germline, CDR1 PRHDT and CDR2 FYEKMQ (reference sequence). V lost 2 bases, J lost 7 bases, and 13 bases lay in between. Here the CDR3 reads CASSLTKQGNTQYF. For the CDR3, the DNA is TGTGCCAGCAGCTTAACAAAACAGGGAAATACGCAGTATTTT.

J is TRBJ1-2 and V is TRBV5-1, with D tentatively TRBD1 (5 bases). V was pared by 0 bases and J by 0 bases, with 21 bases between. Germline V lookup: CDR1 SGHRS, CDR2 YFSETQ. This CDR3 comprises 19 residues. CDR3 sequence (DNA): TGCGCCAGCAGCTTGGCGGCGGCGGGGGGTCCCCTCACTAACTATGGCTACACCTTC. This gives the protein CASSLAAAGGPLTNYGYTF.

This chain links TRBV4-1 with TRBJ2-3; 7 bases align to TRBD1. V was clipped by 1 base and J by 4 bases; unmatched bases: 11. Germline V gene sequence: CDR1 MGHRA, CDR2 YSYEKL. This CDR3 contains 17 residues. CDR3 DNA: TGCGCCAGCAGCCAAGTTTACAGGGGTGGTCGTGCAGATACGCAGTATTTT. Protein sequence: CASSQVYRGGRADTQYF.

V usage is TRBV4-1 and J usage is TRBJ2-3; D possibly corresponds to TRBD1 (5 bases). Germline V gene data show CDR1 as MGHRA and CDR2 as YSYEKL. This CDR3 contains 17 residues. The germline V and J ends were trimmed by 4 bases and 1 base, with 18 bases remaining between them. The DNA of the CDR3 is TGCGCCAGCAGCCTATTCAGGGTTATGTCGGGCACAGATACGCAGTATTTT. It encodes CASSLFRVMSGTDTQYF.